A selection of T cell receptor beta chains follows, all from one sample in a study of blood T cell repertoires in COVID-19. Clones were read by immunoSEQ multiplex PCR, and TCRdb kept only the in-frame ones, dropping some. The sample yields a few hundred thousand clones, 70% to 90% seen once. The sequencing sample was made of peripheral blood. The receptor set was obtained from a man aged 18 to 29 who had recovered from COVID-19. Both conserved end residues are part of each CDR3. The D gene is left open where the match is weak. Size values are once, few and many counts, or a class for expanded clones, and some rows have none.

>TRBV5-6|once|TRBJ2-3|TRBD2
TGTGCCAGCAGCCCGGGACTAGCGGGAGTATGGGGCACAGATACGCAGTATTTT
CASSPGLAGVWGTDTQYF
>TRBV7-9|once|TRBJ1-1|NA
TGTGCCAGCAGCTTAAGACAGACCCCTGAAGCTTTCTTT
CASSLRQTPEAFF
>TRBV13|NA|TRBJ2-1|TRBD1
TGTGCCAGCAGCCCTCGGGACAGACGGAATGAGCAGTTCTTC
CASSPRDRRNEQFF
>TRBV27|NA|TRBJ1-2|TRBD1
TGTGCCAGCAGTTTAACCCCTGGGACAGGGGGTTTGCATGGCTACACCTTC
CASSLTPGTGGLHGYTF
>TRBV28|NA|TRBJ2-1|TRBD1
TGTGCCAGCAGTCCTCCATTGGGACAGGACAATGAGCAGTTCTTC
CASSPPLGQDNEQFF
>TRBV11-2|NA|TRBJ2-7|TRBD2
TGTGCCAGCAGCTTAAATAGCGGGAGCGAGACCTACGAGCAGTACTTC
CASSLNSGSETYEQYF
>TRBV19|NA|TRBJ1-5|NA
TGTGCCAGTAGTATAGGAATCAGGGATCAGCCCCAGCATTTT
CASSIGIRDQPQHF
>TRBV7-2|NA|TRBJ1-2|TRBD1
TGTGCCAGCAGCCTGTACAGGGGTAGGGACTATGGCTACACCTTC
CASSLYRGRDYGYTF
>TRBV7-6|NA|TRBJ1-2|NA
TGTGCCAGCAGCGACGGGAGGAACTATGGCTACACCTTC
CASSDGRNYGYTF
>TRBV5-1|once|TRBJ1-5|NA
TGCGCCAGCAGCTTAAACACCGATCAGCCCCAGCATTTT
CASSLNTDQPQHF
>TRBV6-2/TRBV6-3|NA|TRBJ2-7|TRBD1
TGTGCCAGCAGTTACTCGACGCAGGGGGTCTACGAGCAGTACTTC
CASSYSTQGVYEQYF
>TRBV19|NA|TRBJ1-1|TRBD1
TGTGCCAGCGGACAGGGGGTCACTGAAGCTTTCTTT
CASGQGVTEAFF
>TRBV19|NA|TRBJ1-1|NA
TGTGCCAGTAGTATATTAAACACTGAAGCTTTCTTT
CASSILNTEAFF
>TRBV19|NA|TRBJ2-7|TRBD2
TGTGCCAGTACCCCTGGCGTCGGACTAGCGGGATACGAGCAGTACTTC
CASTPGVGLAGYEQYF
>TRBV25-1|once|TRBJ2-5|TRBD1
TGTGCCAGCGGATACCGACAGGGGAAAGAGACCCAGTACTTC
CASGYRQGKETQYF
>TRBV7-3|once|TRBJ2-1|TRBD2
TGTGCCAGCAGCTTGGGGACTAGCGGGTTCGAGCAGTTCTTC
CASSLGTSGFEQFF
>TRBV7-2|once|TRBJ1-4|NA
TGTGCCAGCAGCTTAAGGGTCCCCACAGGGTTGGAACGTGAAAAACTGTTTTTT
CASSLRVPTGLEREKLFF
>TRBV5-4|few|TRBJ2-1|NA
TGTGCCACTCAAGGGGGGGCGAACAATGAGCAGTTCTTC
CATQGGANNEQFF
>TRBV7-3|NA|TRBJ2-1|NA
TGTGCCAGCAGCTTTGATACACTAAACAATGAGCAGTTCTTC
CASSFDTLNNEQFF
>TRBV9|NA|TRBJ2-2|TRBD1
TGTGCCAGCAGCGTCTCACAGGGGGCCGGCGGGGAGCTGTTTTTT
CASSVSQGAGGELFF
>TRBV27|NA|TRBJ1-1|NA
TGTGCCAGTACAGAGACCATGAACACTGAAGCTTTCTTT
CASTETMNTEAFF
>TRBV12-2|once|TRBJ1-4|NA
TGTGCCCTTCCGGGGGGCGGAGGTGAAAAACTGTTTTTT
CALPGGGGEKLFF
>TRBV19|NA|TRBJ1-4|NA
TGTGCCAGTAGTACCCTAACAGCTCCAACTAATGAAAAACTGTTTTTT
CASSTLTAPTNEKLFF
>TRBV14|NA|TRBJ2-3|NA
TGTGCCAGCAGCCAAATGCGGGCCCCCACAGATACGCAGTATTTT
CASSQMRAPTDTQYF
>TRBV19|NA|TRBJ1-1|NA
TGTGCCAGTAGTGCCCCGGAGGGTTCTGCAGCTTTCTTT
CASSAPEGSAAFF
>TRBV7-2|NA|TRBJ2-1|TRBD2
TGTGCCAGCAGCTCCCCGGGAAGCGGGGGGAACAATGAGCAGTTCTTC
CASSSPGSGGNNEQFF
>TRBV9|NA|TRBJ1-1|TRBD1
TGTGCCAGCAGCGTGACAGGGGACAACACTGAAGCTTTCTTT
CASSVTGDNTEAFF
>TRBV15|NA|TRBJ1-4|TRBD1
TGTGCCACCAGCAGGACAGGGGGCTTAGAAAAACTGTTTTTT
CATSRTGGLEKLFF
>TRBV25-1|NA|TRBJ1-1|NA
TGTGCCAGCAGTGACCCGATGACAGAACAGGTAGCTTTCTTT
CASSDPMTEQVAFF
>TRBV5-4|NA|TRBJ2-3|NA
TGTGCCAGCAGCTTGGGGCTGCGGGCAGTCCCAGATACGCAGTATTTT
CASSLGLRAVPDTQYF
>TRBV10-3|NA|TRBJ2-5|NA
TGTGCCACCGCCGCTTCACTAGCCTTGAAAGAGACCCAGTACTTC
CATAASLALKETQYF
>TRBV12-3/TRBV12-4|NA|TRBJ2-5|NA
TGTGCCAGCAGTTTTGTGAGGGGGGAGACCCAGTACTTC
CASSFVRGETQYF
>TRBV6-5|NA|TRBJ1-1|NA
TGTGCCAGCAGTTATCAGGGGAACACTGAAGCTTTCTTT
CASSYQGNTEAFF
>TRBV19|NA|TRBJ1-2|NA
TGTGCCAGTAGCCTCACCGGGTGGGTGACGACTTATGGCTACACCTTC
CASSLTGWVTTYGYTF
>TRBV4-1|NA|TRBJ2-7|TRBD2
TGCGCCAGCAGCCAAGGTTTACGGGAGGGCGGCTACGAGCAGTACTTC
CASSQGLREGGYEQYF
>TRBV27|NA|TRBJ2-2|NA
TGTGCCAGCGGTATAGCGACGAACACCGGGGAGCTGTTTTTT
CASGIATNTGELFF
>TRBV2|NA|TRBJ2-5|TRBD2
TGTGCCAGCAGTGGTTTGGACCATCTAGCGGGAGTTGAGACCCAGTACTTC
CASSGLDHLAGVETQYF
>TRBV4-3|NA|TRBJ2-3|NA
TGCGCCAGCAGCCAAGGGAGTGATTCCACAGATACGCAGTATTTT
CASSQGSDSTDTQYF
>TRBV18|NA|TRBJ2-1|TRBD2
TGTGCCAGCTCAAAAGCGGGAGCTAGTGAGCAGTTCTTC
CASSKAGASEQFF
>TRBV19|NA|TRBJ2-5|TRBD2
TGTGCCAGTAGTATTATTTTTGGCGGGGGGACCGAAGAGACCCAGTACTTC
CASSIIFGGGTEETQYF
>TRBV5-1|NA|TRBJ1-6|TRBD1
TGCGCCAGCAGCTTTCAGGGGGAATCCTATAATTCACCCCTCCACTTT
CASSFQGESYNSPLHF
>TRBV11-3|NA|TRBJ2-3|NA
TGTGCCAGCAGCCCGTCAGGTTCAGATACGCAGTATTTT
CASSPSGSDTQYF
>TRBV7-3|NA|TRBJ1-1|TRBD1
TGTGCCAGCAGCCGGACCGGGACAGAAAACACTGAAGCTTTCTTT
CASSRTGTENTEAFF
>TRBV10-3|NA|TRBJ2-7|NA
TGTGCCATCAGTGAAATCCGACTCGACTACGAGCAGTACTTC
CAISEIRLDYEQYF
>TRBV4-2|NA|TRBJ2-7|TRBD1
TGTGCCAGCAGCCAAGCGAAATATCGGACAGGGAGCTCCTACGAGCAGTACTTC
CASSQAKYRTGSSYEQYF
>TRBV9|NA|TRBJ2-2|NA
TGTGCCAGCAGCGGAAGATCTAGCGCCAGGGCCGGGGAGCTGTTTTTT
CASSGRSSARAGELFF
>TRBV7-9|few|TRBJ1-1|NA
TGTGCCAGCAGCTTAGGAGTGGGACTGCGGGTGGAAGCTTTCTTT
CASSLGVGLRVEAFF
>TRBV5-4|NA|TRBJ1-2|NA
TGTGCCAGCAGCTTGGCAGGGTTTTATGGCTACACCTTC
CASSLAGFYGYTF
>TRBV6-5|NA|TRBJ2-2|TRBD1
TGTGCCAGCCCTAGGACAGGGTGGGCCGGGGAGCTGTTTTTT
CASPRTGWAGELFF
>TRBV5-5|NA|TRBJ2-7|NA
TGTGCCAGCAGCTTGGAGCGGGCGGGCGAGCAGTACTTC
CASSLERAGEQYF
>TRBV11-2|NA|TRBJ1-4|TRBD1
TGTGCCAGCAGCTCCCGGACAGGAGGGGAAAAACTGTTTTTT
CASSSRTGGEKLFF
>TRBV5-1|NA|TRBJ1-4|NA
TGCGCCAGCAGCTTGGATCAAGCAGGAACGGGGGAAAAACTGTTTTTT
CASSLDQAGTGEKLFF
>TRBV5-1|NA|TRBJ2-5|NA
TGCGCCAGCAGCTTGGGGTGGCAGCAAGAGACCCAGTACTTC
CASSLGWQQETQYF
>TRBV7-9|NA|TRBJ2-7|TRBD1
TGTGCCAGCAGCAATGGGACAGTCCGATACGAGCAGTACTTC
CASSNGTVRYEQYF
>TRBV7-9|NA|TRBJ1-1|TRBD1
TGTGCCAGCAGCTTTCCGGACAGGGCGTATTTGACTGAAGCTTTCTTT
CASSFPDRAYLTEAFF